The present T cell receptor beta chain was sequenced within a study of blood T cells in healthy people across ages. Whole-study context: About one barcoded beta molecule was captured per two T cells (by template switching). General study findings and limits: The study regarded diversity estimates from one million T cells as underestimates. TCR beta diversity was tightly associated with the proportion of naive T cells.

The second PCR ran about 6 to 12 cycles with a sample-barcoded 5' primer and J-beta primers. MiXCR, applied by TCRdb to the 5' RACE reads, yields one record per CDR3 protein. The sample has 600,000 or so distinct CDR3 sequences, about 30% seen once. CDR3 length equals 16 residues. This clonotype appeared a few times. Its target is not known. The sequence came from a woman older than 75 in good health. This chain uses TRBV21-1 with TRBJ1-5; the table assigns TRBD1, which was not confirmed against the DNA. TRBV21-1 is reported as a pseudogene. The sequenced material came from blood. The CDR3 sequence: CASSKGGGLSNQPQHF. For the CDR3, the DNA is TGTGCCAGCAGCAAAGGAGGGGGGCTTAGCAATCAGCCCCAGCATTTT.